Below are 28 T cell receptor beta chains sequenced from a single sample in a study of OX40 agonist ivuxolimab in advanced cancers. Assay used: immunoSEQ multiplex PCR; TCRdb lists only in-frame clones, some missing. The repertoire has just over 80,000 clones, about 88% of them found once; the top ten carry around 0.7%. The sequencing here drew on CD4+ or CD8+ T cells sorted from blood, taken in a trial of the OX40 agonist ivuxolimab. These receptors were obtained from an adult with an advanced solid tumor such as melanoma, head and neck, liver or kidney cancer.

The chain links TRBV28 to TRBJ1-2, with unresolved D. With 11 bases removed from V and 4 bases from J, the gap between germline ends came to 20 bases. The CDR3 is 14 residues long. Germline CDR1 and CDR2: MDHEN and SYDVKM. Written as DNA, the CDR3 is TGTGCCTCCCTTCGGGGTTCCCCACTCTATGGCTACACCTTC. This encodes CASLRGSPLYGYTF.

The rearrangement uses TRBV7-6 and TRBJ2-3, with 7 bases identical to TRBD2. V was pared by 3 bases and J by 2 bases, with 8 bases of the junction left unmatched. This CDR3 has 16 amino acids. The V gene's germline CDR1 is SGHVS and CDR2 FNYEAQ. In nucleotides, the CDR3 is TGTGCCAGCAGCTTGCAGCGGGGCGGGGTCACAGATACGCAGTATTTT. This translates into CASSLQRGGVTDTQYF.

This clone was picked up a small number of times. The chain links TRBV27 to TRBJ1-5; D is perhaps TRBD1 (6 bases). Germline-derived CDR1 and CDR2 are MNHEY and SMNVEV (reference sequence). The CDR3 runs 17 residues. Trimming left V 5 bases short and J 2 bases short, with 19 bases between. The CDR3 DNA reads as TGTGCCAGCAGTCCAGCAAGAGGGGGTGGTGGCAATCAGCCCCAGCATTTT. This gives the protein CASSPARGGGGNQPQHF.

The genes are TRBV4-1 and TRBJ1-2, with D unclear. Germline assignment: CDR1 MGHRA and CDR2 YSYEKL. V lost 4 bases, J lost 6 bases, and 21 bases lay in between. The CDR3 length is 16 residues. CDR3 residues: CASSLRHPPGMDGYTF. Here the CDR3 DNA reads TGCGCCAGCAGCCTCCGACACCCCCCGGGTATGGATGGCTACACCTTC.

The V and J genes are TRBV4-1 and TRBJ2-4; D gene ambiguous. Trimming stripped 1 base from V and 0 bases from J, with 13 bases between. The CDR3 is 17 residues long. Germline loops: CDR1 MGHRA, CDR2 YSYEKL. CDR3 residues: CASSQVRSDRAKNIQYF. CDR3 bases: TGCGCCAGCAGCCAAGTAAGGTCAGACCGAGCCAAAAACATTCAGTACTTC.

The chain joins TRBV27 to TRBJ1-2; unclear D gene. Germline V gene data show CDR1 as MNHEY and CDR2 as SMNVEV (reference sequence). The CDR3 is 13 residues long. V was cut by 6 bases and J by 4 bases, with 12 bases left in between. The chain's CDR3 is CASSPTGPYGYTF. The DNA for the CDR3 is TGTGCCAGCAGCCCAACTGGGCCCTATGGCTACACCTTC.

The rearrangement uses TRBV7-9 and TRBJ2-3; D possibly corresponds to TRBD2 (6 bases). Between the trimmed V and J ends, which lost 5 bases and 2 bases, there was a span of 14 bases. The CDR3 totals 15 residues. Germline loops: CDR1 SEHNR, CDR2 FQNEAQ (reference sequence). The CDR3 reads CASSTTGTSTDTQYF. CDR3 sequence (DNA): TGTGCCAGCAGCACCACCGGGACTTCCACAGATACGCAGTATTTT.

The table lists this clone with a count of one. This chain connects TRBV21-1 to TRBJ1-2. TRBV21-1 is reported as a pseudogene. The CDR3 loop spans 12 amino acids. For the CDR3, the DNA is TGTGCCAGCAAAGGAGCTAACTATGGCTACACCTTC. Protein sequence: CASKGANYGYTF.

V usage is TRBV19 and J usage is TRBJ1-1, with D possibly TRBD1 on 6 matching bases. The CDR3 sequence is 14 residues long. Germline V CDR1 and CDR2: LNHDA, SQIVND (reference sequence). The V end lost 9 bases, the J end lost 3 bases, and 17 bases lay between the germline ends. The CDR3 region has the DNA TGTGCCAGCTCGAGATCACAGGGAGACACTGAAGCTTTCTTT. Amino acid sequence: CASSRSQGDTEAFF. Based on the CDR3 plus reference TRBV19 and TRBJ1-1, the full variable domain is DGGITQSPKYLFRKEGQNVTLSCEQNLNHDAMYWYRQDPGQGLRLIYYSQIVNDFQKGDIAEGYSVSREKKESFPLTVTSAQKNPTAFYLCASSRSQGDTEAFFGQGTRLTVV.

The genes are TRBV29-1 and TRBJ1-1; a weak D match, TRBD1 (6 bases). CDR1 and CDR2 from the germline V gene are SQVTM and ANQGSEA. The CDR3 loop spans 15 amino acids. Trimming took 1 base from V and 4 from J, leaving 16 bases between them. CDR3 loop: CSVEGSQGRGTEAFF. CDR3 bases: TGCAGCGTTGAAGGATCACAGGGTCGGGGCACTGAAGCTTTCTTT.

The J gene is TRBJ2-1, the V gene TRBV28; 9 bases align to TRBD2. The V and J ends lost 6 bases and 2 bases, in that order; junction bases with no gene match: 8. Germline values: CDR1 MDHEN, CDR2 SYDVKM. The CDR3 is made up of 16 amino acids. Written as DNA, the CDR3 is TGTGCCAGCAGCGGACTGGTAGCGGGAGCCTACAATGAGCAGTTCTTC. Encoded protein: CASSGLVAGAYNEQFF.

The table lists this clone with a count of one. The chain recombines TRBV6-5 with TRBJ1-1; 7 nucleotides align to TRBD1. Losses at the gene ends were 2 bases for V and 1 base for J; bases not matched to a gene: 7. The CDR3 is made up of 16 amino acids. Germline V gene data show CDR1 as MNHEY and CDR2 as SVGAGI. The CDR3, as DNA: TGTGCCAGCAGTTACCAATCGACAGGGCCGAACACTGAAGCTTTCTTT. This codes for CASSYQSTGPNTEAFF.

V usage is TRBV14 and J usage is TRBJ1-1; the D is unclear. Trimming cost V 1 base and J 3 bases, with 12 bases left between them. This CDR3 is built from 15 residues. The V gene's germline CDR1 is SGHDN and CDR2 FVKESK. CDR3 region: CASSQGWGRDTEAFF. The CDR3 DNA sequence: TGTGCCAGCAGCCAAGGCTGGGGAAGGGACACTGAAGCTTTCTTT.

The CDR3 sequence: CASRPRGSSYEQYF. CDR3 in DNA: TGTGCCAGCAGACCTAGGGGTTCCTCCTACGAGCAGTACTTC. V gene TRBV7-2 combines with J gene TRBJ2-7; a possible D gene is TRBD1 (5 bases). Germline V CDR1 and CDR2: SGHTA, FQGNSA. There are 14 residues in the CDR3. Trimming took off 6 bases at V and 0 bases at J, with 12 bases between the two ends.

This chain connects TRBV7-7 to TRBJ2-7, with D possibly matching TRBD2 (6 bases). This CDR3 comprises 13 residues. V lost 5 bases, J lost 4 bases, and 12 bases lay in between. Germline V lookup: CDR1 SSHAT, CDR2 FNYEAQ (reference sequence). CDR3 bases: TGTGCCAGCAGCGTCACCCGGGGGTACGAGCAGTACTTC. Translating gives CASSVTRGYEQYF.

The V and J genes are TRBV4-3 and TRBJ2-3; 12 positions match TRBD2. This CDR3 has 16 amino acids. Trimming removed 5 bases from V and 5 bases from J; junction bases left unmatched: 8. CDR1 and CDR2 from the germline V gene are LGHNA and YSLEER. The CDR3 reads CASSSSSGGAVDTQYF. The CDR3 DNA reads as TGCGCCAGCAGCTCTTCTAGCGGGGGGGCCGTAGATACGCAGTATTTT.

This chain links TRBV27 with TRBJ1-2; D ambiguous. Germline lookup yields CDR1 MNHEY and CDR2 SMNVEV (reference sequence). Trimming pared 3 bases from V and 4 bases from J, leaving 9 bases between. This CDR3 spans 13 amino acids. This chain's CDR3 is CASSFQPTYGYTF. The CDR3 bases are TGTGCCAGCAGTTTTCAACCAACCTATGGCTACACCTTC.

The V gene is TRBV9, the J gene TRBJ2-3; D remains ambiguous. This CDR3 comprises 15 residues. CDR1 and CDR2 from the germline V gene are SGDLS and YYNGEE. V shed 0 bases and J shed 4 bases, with 12 bases lying between them. The CDR3 DNA is TGTGCCAGCAGCGTAGCGGGCTATGTGGCAGATACGCAGTATTTT. Translation: CASSVAGYVADTQYF.

This clone was counted once. The CDR3 loop reads CASSGSNPRTEAFF. Here the CDR3 DNA reads TGCGCCAGCAGTGGGAGTAACCCGAGGACTGAAGCTTTCTTT. This rearrangement joins TRBV10-2 to TRBJ1-1; unclear D gene. From germline, CDR1 is WSHSY and CDR2 SAAADI. With 4 bases removed from V and 5 bases from J, the gap between germline ends came to 14 bases. The CDR3 length is 14 residues.

The chain recombines TRBV11-2 with TRBJ2-7; 9 nucleotides line up with TRBD2. The CDR3 runs 15 residues. With V trimmed by 5 bases and J by 4 bases, 9 bases remained unmatched. Looked up from germline, CDR1 is SGHAT and CDR2 is FQNNGV. The CDR3 sequence: CASSRLAGAMYEQYF. The CDR3, as DNA: TGTGCCAGCAGCCGGTTAGCGGGAGCGATGTACGAGCAGTACTTC.

This chain links TRBV9 with TRBJ2-3; weak D call: TRBD2 (6 bases). Germline V gene data show CDR1 as SGDLS and CDR2 as YYNGEE. V was clipped by 5 bases and J by 3 bases, with 7 bases between them. The CDR3 has 12 residues. CDR3: CASRGLTDTQYF. CDR3 DNA: TGTGCCAGCAGGGGACTGACAGATACGCAGTATTTT.

For this clone: The identical CDR3 is also encoded by other nucleotide sequences in the sample. V and J are TRBV7-9 and TRBJ1-3, with 8 bases matching TRBD1. CDR1 is SEHNR, CDR2 FQNEAQ, per germline (reference sequence). The CDR3 extends over 17 amino acids. The J segment lost 1 base and the V segment lost 0 bases, leaving 5 bases of the junction unmatched. DNA for the CDR3: TGTGCCAGCAGCTTAGCGGACAGGGCCATTTCTGGAAACACCATATATTTT. Translated: CASSLADRAISGNTIYF. The full variable domain, in which reference TRBV7-9 and TRBJ1-3 provide the parts outside the CDR3, is DTGVSQNPRHKITKRGQNVTFRCDPISEHNRLYWYRQTLGQGPEFLTYFQNEAQLEKSRLLSDRFSAERPKGSFSTLEIQRTEQGDSAMYLCASSLADRAISGNTIYFGEGSWLTVV.

This clone was recorded once. The V call is TRBV6-1, the J call TRBJ2-1, with 10 bases identical to TRBD1. CDR3 length: 15 residues. V lost 4 bases to trimming and J lost 4 bases; unmatched junction nucleotides: 4. Germline V gives CDR1 MNHNS, CDR2 SASEGT. The CDR3 is CASSADRGLYNEQFF. As DNA, the CDR3 is TGTGCCAGCAGTGCCGACAGGGGGCTTTACAATGAGCAGTTCTTC.

The rearrangement uses TRBV6-5 and TRBJ2-1; 11 positions match TRBD1. The CDR3 is 15 amino acids. The V and J ends lost 6 bases and 4 bases, in that order; junction bases with no gene match: 5. Per the germline V gene, CDR1 is MNHEY and CDR2 is SVGAGI. As DNA, the CDR3 is TGTGCCAGCAGAACGGACAGGGGGCCATACAATGAGCAGTTCTTC. It translates to CASRTDRGPYNEQFF.

The J gene is TRBJ1-4, the V gene TRBV6-1; D may be TRBD1 (5 bases). The CDR3 covers 12 residues. Trimming removed 2 bases from V and 10 bases from J, with 8 bases in between. Germline values: CDR1 MNHNS, CDR2 SASEGT. The CDR3 loop reads CASSEQGIKLFF. CDR3 nucleotides: TGTGCCAGCAGTGAACAGGGTATAAAACTGTTTTTT.

The genes are TRBV6-5 and TRBJ1-4; D is uncertain. Germline V gene lookup returns CDR1 MNHEY and CDR2 SVGAGI. V was trimmed by 6 bases and J by 0 bases, leaving 11 bases between them. The CDR3 totals 15 residues. CDR3: CASRPGFATNEKLFF. Here the CDR3 DNA reads TGTGCCAGCAGACCGGGTTTCGCAACTAATGAAAAACTGTTTTTT.

The J gene is TRBJ2-7, the V gene TRBV19, with TRBD1 identical over 9 bases. Germline-derived CDR1 and CDR2 are LNHDA and SQIVND (reference sequence). V lost 3 bases and J lost 2; bases outside the gene matches: 5. The CDR3 loop spans 15 amino acids. This CDR3 is CASSIRTGEAYEQYF. The CDR3 DNA is TGTGCCAGTAGTATCAGGACAGGGGAGGCCTACGAGCAGTACTTC. Full variable domain (remainder filled in from reference TRBV19 and TRBJ2-7): DGGITQSPKYLFRKEGQNVTLSCEQNLNHDAMYWYRQDPGQGLRLIYYSQIVNDFQKGDIAEGYSVSREKKESFPLTVTSAQKNPTAFYLCASSIRTGEAYEQYFGPGTRLTVT.

The gene calls are TRBV2 and TRBJ2-5; TRBD1 matches at 9 bases. J was trimmed by 5 bases and V by 6 bases; bases with no gene match: 7. Germline V CDR1 and CDR2: SNHLY, FYNNEI. The CDR3 loop spans 14 amino acids. The CDR3 spells CASSPQGALETQYF. The CDR3 DNA follows: TGTGCCAGCAGCCCACAGGGGGCCCTGGAGACCCAGTACTTC.